These 5 T cell receptor beta chains were all obtained from the same sample, sequenced in a study of CD4 and CD8 cells across lung adenocarcinoma regions. MiXCR, run by TCRdb on the PCR reads, gives a single entry per CDR3 protein. The sample holds around 20,000 distinct CDR3 sequences, more than 45% seen once. Sequencing was done on a sample of CD4+ T cells from the margin of a lung tumor. These receptors came from a male donor with lung adenocarcinoma. The CD4 and CD8 labels of this study may be unreliable.

The V call is TRBV6-1, the J call TRBJ2-1; 7 positions match TRBD1. Germline loops: CDR1 MNHNS, CDR2 SASEGT. V lost 5 bases to trimming and J lost 3 bases; unmatched junction nucleotides: 7. This CDR3 has 15 amino acids. The CDR3 region has the DNA TGTGCCAGCAGTAGGGAACAGGGGATCTACAATGAGCAGTTCTTC. This codes for CASSREQGIYNEQFF.

V and J are TRBV6-1 and TRBJ2-6; D is ambiguous. The CDR3 length is 16 residues. Germline-derived CDR1 and CDR2 are MNHNS and SASEGT. Trimming removed 9 bases from V and 1 base from J, with 16 bases in between. The DNA of the CDR3 is TGTGCCAGTCAGGATAACTCCCTTTCTGGGGCCAACGTCCTGACTTTC. Translation: CASQDNSLSGANVLTF.

This clonotype was counted many times. This chain joins TRBV6-5 and TRBJ1-1; 8 nucleotides agree with TRBD1. Unmatched junction bases numbered 3, after V lost 0 bases and J lost 6 bases. The CDR3 is made up of 14 amino acids. CDR1 is MNHEY, CDR2 SVGAGI, per germline. CDR3 sequence: CASSYSQGAAEAFF. The CDR3 DNA reads TGTGCCAGCAGTTACTCGCAGGGGGCCGCTGAAGCTTTCTTT.

This clonotype was observed many times. This chain links TRBV20-1 with TRBJ2-7; 7 nucleotides align to TRBD2. The CDR3 totals 12 residues. Per germline, CDR1 DFQATT and CDR2 SNEGSKA (reference sequence). J lost 2 bases, V lost 5 bases, and 3 bases had no gene match. CDR3 region: CSARGRAYEQYF. The CDR3 DNA follows: TGCAGTGCTCGGGGGAGGGCCTACGAGCAGTACTTC.

In its sample, this clonotype is medium-sized. The rearrangement links TRBV7-2 to TRBJ2-5; D tentatively reads TRBD1 or TRBD2 (5 bases each). The CDR3 runs 15 residues. Between the trimmed V and J ends, which lost 5 bases and 4 bases, there was a span of 17 bases. Germline V gives CDR1 SGHTA, CDR2 FQGNSA. CDR3 protein: CASSTGTRKRETQYF. CDR3 in DNA: TGTGCCAGCAGCACTGGGACGCGCAAGAGAGAGACCCAGTACTTC.